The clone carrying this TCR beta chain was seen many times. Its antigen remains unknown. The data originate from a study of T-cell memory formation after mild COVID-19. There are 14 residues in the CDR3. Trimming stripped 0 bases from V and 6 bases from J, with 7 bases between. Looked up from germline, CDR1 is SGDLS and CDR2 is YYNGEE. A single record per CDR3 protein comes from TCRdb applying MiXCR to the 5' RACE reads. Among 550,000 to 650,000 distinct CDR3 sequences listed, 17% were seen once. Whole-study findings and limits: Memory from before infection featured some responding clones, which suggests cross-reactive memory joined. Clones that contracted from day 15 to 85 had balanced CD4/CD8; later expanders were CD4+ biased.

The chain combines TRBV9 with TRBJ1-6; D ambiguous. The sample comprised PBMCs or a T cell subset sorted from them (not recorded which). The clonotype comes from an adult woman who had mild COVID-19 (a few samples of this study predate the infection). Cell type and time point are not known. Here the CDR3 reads CASSVDGSNSPLHF. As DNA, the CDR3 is TGTGCCAGCAGCGTAGACGGCTCTAATTCACCCCTCCACTTT.